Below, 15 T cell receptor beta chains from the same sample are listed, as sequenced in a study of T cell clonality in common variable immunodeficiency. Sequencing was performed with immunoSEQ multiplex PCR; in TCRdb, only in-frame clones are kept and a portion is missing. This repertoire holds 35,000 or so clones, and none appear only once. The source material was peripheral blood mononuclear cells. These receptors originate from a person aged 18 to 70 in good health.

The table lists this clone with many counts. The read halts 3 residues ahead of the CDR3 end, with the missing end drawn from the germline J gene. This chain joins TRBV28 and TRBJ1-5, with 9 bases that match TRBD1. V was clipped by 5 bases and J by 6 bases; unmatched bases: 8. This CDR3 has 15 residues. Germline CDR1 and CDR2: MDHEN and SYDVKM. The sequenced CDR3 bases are TGTGCCAGCAGTAAACCGGGACAGGGATTTCAGCCC. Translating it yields CASSKPGQGFQP. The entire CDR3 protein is CASSKPGQGFQPQHF.

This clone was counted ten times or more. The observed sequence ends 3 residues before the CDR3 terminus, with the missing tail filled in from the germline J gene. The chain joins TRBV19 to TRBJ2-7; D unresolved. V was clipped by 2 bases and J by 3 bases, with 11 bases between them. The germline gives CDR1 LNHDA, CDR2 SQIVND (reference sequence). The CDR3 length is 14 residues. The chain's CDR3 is CASSISQTGYEQYF. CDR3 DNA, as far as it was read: TGTGCCAGTAGTATAAGCCAAACCGGCTACGAG.

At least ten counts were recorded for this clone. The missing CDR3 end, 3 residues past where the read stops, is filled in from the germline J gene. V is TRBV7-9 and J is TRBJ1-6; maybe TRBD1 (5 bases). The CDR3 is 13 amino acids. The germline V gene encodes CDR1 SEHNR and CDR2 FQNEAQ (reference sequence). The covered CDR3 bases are TGTGCCAGCAGCTTAGACCAGGGTTCTCCC. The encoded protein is CASSLDQGSP. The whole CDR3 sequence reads CASSLDQGSPLHF.

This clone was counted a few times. Incomplete CDR3 DNA: TGTGCCAGCAGGCTATATAGCAATCAGCCC. Translation gives CASRLYSNQP. The full CDR3 protein reads CASRLYSNQPQHF. The gene calls are TRBV7-2 and TRBJ1-5; D not resolved. The CDR3 end is not reached by the read, which stops 3 residues before it; the germline J gene fills it in. The germline V gene has CDR1 SGHTA and CDR2 FQGNSA. The CDR3 runs to 13 residues. V was trimmed by 6 bases and J by 0 bases, leaving 6 bases between them. Together with reference TRBV7-2 and TRBJ1-5, the CDR3 gives the full variable domain: GAGVSQSPSNKVTEKGKDVELRCDPISGHTALYWYRQSLGQGLEFLIYFQGNSAPDKSGLPSDRFSAERTGGSVSTLTIQRTQQEDSAVYLCASRLYSNQPQHFGDGTRLSIL.

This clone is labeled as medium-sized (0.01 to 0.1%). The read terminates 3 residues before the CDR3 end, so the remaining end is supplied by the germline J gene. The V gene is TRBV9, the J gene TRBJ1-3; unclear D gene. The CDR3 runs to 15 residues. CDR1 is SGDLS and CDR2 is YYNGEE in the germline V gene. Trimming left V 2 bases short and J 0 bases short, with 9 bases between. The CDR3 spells CASSVYHSSGNTIYF. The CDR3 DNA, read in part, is TGTGCCAGCAGCGTTTACCATAGCTCTGGAAACACC.

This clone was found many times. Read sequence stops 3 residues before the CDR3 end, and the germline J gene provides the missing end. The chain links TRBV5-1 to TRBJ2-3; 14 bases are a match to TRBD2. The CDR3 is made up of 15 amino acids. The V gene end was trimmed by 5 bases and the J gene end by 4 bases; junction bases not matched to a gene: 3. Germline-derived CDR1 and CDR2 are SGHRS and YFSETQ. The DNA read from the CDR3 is TGCGCCAGCAGGACTAGCGGGAGGGTGGCAGATACG. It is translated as CASRTSGRVADT. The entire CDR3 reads CASRTSGRVADTQYF.

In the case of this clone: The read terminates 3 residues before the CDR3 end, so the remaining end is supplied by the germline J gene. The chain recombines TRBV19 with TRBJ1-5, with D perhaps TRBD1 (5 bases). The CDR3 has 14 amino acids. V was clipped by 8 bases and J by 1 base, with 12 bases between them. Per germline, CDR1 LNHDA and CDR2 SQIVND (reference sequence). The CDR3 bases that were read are TGTGCCAGTGGCTGGACAAGCAGCAATCAGCCC. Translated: CASGWTSSNQP. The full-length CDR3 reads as CASGWTSSNQPQHF.

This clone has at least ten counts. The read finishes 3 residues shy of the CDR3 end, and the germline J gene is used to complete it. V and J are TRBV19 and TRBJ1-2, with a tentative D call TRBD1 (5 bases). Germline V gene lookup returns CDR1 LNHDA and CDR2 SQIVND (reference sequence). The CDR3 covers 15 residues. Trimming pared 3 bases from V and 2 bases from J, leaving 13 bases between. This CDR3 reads CASSIRQRSNYGYTF. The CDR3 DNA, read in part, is TGTGCCAGTAGTATCCGACAGCGTTCAAACTATGGC.

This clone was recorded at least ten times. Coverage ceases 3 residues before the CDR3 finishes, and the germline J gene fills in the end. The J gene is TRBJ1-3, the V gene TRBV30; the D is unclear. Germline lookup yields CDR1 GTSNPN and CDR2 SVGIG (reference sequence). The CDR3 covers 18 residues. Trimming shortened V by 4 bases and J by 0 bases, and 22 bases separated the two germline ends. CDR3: CAWKGPPGRESSGNTIYF. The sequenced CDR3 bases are TGTGCCTGGAAGGGTCCACCCGGTCGCGAGAGCTCTGGAAACACC.

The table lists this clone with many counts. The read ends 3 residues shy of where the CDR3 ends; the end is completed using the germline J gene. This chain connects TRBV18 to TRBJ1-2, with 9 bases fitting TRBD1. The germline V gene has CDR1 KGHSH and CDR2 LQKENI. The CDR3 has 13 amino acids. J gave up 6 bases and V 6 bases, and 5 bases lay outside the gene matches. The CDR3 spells CASSPGTGNGYTF. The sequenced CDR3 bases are TGTGCCAGCTCCCCCGGGACAGGGAATGGC.

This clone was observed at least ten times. This CDR3 is CASSPGQGMNTEAFF. CDR3 DNA, as far as it was read: TGTGCCAGCTCACCGGGACAGGGGATGAACACTGAA. The chain joins TRBV18 to TRBJ1-1; 10 nucleotides align to TRBD1. The CDR3 extends 3 residues past the end of the read, so its final part is completed from the germline J gene. This CDR3 is built from 15 residues. Germline CDR1 KGHSH, CDR2 LQKENI. With V trimmed by 3 bases and J by 0 bases, 1 base remained unmatched.

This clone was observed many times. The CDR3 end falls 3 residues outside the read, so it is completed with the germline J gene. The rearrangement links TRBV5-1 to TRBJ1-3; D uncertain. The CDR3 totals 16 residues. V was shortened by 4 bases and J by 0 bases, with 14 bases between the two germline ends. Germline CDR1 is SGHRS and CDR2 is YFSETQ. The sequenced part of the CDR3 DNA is TGCGCCAGCAGCCCTCCGGAGGCGGACTCTGGAAACACC. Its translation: CASSPPEADSGNT. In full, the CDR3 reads CASSPPEADSGNTIYF.

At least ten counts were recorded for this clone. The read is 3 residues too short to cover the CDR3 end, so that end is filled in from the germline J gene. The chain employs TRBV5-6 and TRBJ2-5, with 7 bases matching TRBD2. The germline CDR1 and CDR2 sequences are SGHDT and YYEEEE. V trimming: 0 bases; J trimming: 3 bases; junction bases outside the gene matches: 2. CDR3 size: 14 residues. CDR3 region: CASSLVAGEETQYF. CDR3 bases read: TGTGCCAGCAGCTTGGTTGCGGGAGAAGAGACC.

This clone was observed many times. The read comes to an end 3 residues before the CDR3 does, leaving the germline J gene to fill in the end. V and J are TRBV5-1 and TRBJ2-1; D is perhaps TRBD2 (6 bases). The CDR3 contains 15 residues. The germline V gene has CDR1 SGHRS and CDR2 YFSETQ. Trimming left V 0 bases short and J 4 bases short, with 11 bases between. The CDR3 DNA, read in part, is TGCGCCAGCAGCTTGGTGGCTAGCGAATACAATGAG. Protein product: CASSLVASEYNE. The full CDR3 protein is CASSLVASEYNEQFF.

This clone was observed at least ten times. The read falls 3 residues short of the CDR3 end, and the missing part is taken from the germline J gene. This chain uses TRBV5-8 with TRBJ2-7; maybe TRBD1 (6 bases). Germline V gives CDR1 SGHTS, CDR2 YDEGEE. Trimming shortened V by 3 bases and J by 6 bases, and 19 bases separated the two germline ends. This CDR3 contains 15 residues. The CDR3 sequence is CASSYSRGRSGEQYF. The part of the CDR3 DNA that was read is TGTGCCAGCAGCTACAGCAGGGGAAGGTCAGGCGAG.